These 14 T cell receptor beta chains share one sample of origin, sequenced in a study of response to subunit inactivated influenza vaccine. TCRdb independently ran MiXCR on the RT-PCR reads; one entry per CDR3 protein. The table has hundreds of thousands of distinct CDR3 sequences, roughly 23% seen once. The input for sequencing was CD4+ T cells sorted from PBMCs, taken more than 4 days after vaccination. The receptors stem from a man between 50 and 59 years old who received an inactivated influenza vaccine.

CDR3 region: CASSLPLSYNEQFF. The CDR3 coding sequence is TGTGCCAGCAGCCTTCCCCTCTCCTACAATGAGCAGTTCTTC. V is TRBV28 and J is TRBJ2-1, with D uncertain. Trimming stripped 6 bases from V and 0 bases from J, with 9 bases between. Germline values: CDR1 MDHEN, CDR2 SYDVKM. The CDR3 has 14 residues.

The chain links TRBV20-1 to TRBJ2-3; D is unclear. The CDR3 contains 14 residues. Germline loops: CDR1 DFQATT, CDR2 SNEGSKA (reference sequence). The V gene lost 3 bases and the J gene lost 2 bases, with 12 bases spanning the gap. The CDR3 DNA follows: TGCAGTGCTAGGTATGGCGGATACACAGATACGCAGTATTTT. This translates into CSARYGGYTDTQYF.

V and J are TRBV6-5 and TRBJ2-7; 10 positions match TRBD2. In germline, CDR1 is MNHEY, CDR2 SVGAGI. The CDR3 has 16 residues. V shed 0 bases and J 4 bases; nucleotides not matched to a gene: 6. The CDR3 nucleotides are TGTGCCAGCAGTTACTCGGCTAGCGGGAGATTGTACGAGCAGTACTTC. Amino acids: CASSYSASGRLYEQYF.

This clonotype has a count of ten or more. V gene TRBV7-8 combines with J gene TRBJ2-1; a weak D match, TRBD2 (5 bases). V dropped 0 bases and J dropped 4 bases, with 13 bases sitting between them. Germline V lookup: CDR1 SGHVS, CDR2 FQNEAQ. CDR3 length equals 16 residues. The CDR3 coding sequence is TGTGCCAGCAGCTTAGCGAGGGCACTACCATACAATGAGCAGTTCTTC. Residues: CASSLARALPYNEQFF.

This chain links TRBV21-1 with TRBJ1-6; TRBD1, the D gene given by the table, was not confirmed from the DNA. TRBV21-1 is a pseudogene locus. The CDR3 contains 13 residues. In nucleotides, the CDR3 is TGTGCCAGCAGCATAAAACAGGGTTCACCCCTCCACTTT. Translation gives CASSIKQGSPLHF.

The sample holds a few counts of this clonotype. The chain combines TRBV3-1 with TRBJ1-1, with 9 bases matching TRBD1. The CDR3 covers 14 residues. Germline loops: CDR1 LGHDT, CDR2 YNNKEL (reference sequence). V was clipped by 4 bases and J by 6 bases; unmatched bases: 6. DNA for the CDR3: TGTGCCAGCAGCCCCTGGGACAGGGTCCCTGAAGCTTTCTTT. Residues: CASSPWDRVPEAFF. Variable domain in full (rest from reference TRBV3-1 and TRBJ1-1): DTAVSQTPKYLVTQMGNDKSIKCEQNLGHDTMYWYKQDSKKFLKIMFSYNNKELIINETVPNRFSPKSPDKAHLNLHINSLELGDSAVYFCASSPWDRVPEAFFGQGTRLTVV.

Note on this clonotype: Likely a read error: the CDR3 ends without its conserved phenylalanine or tryptophan. This chain joins TRBV6-4 and TRBJ2-3, with 7 bases lining up with TRBD2. Germline V CDR1 and CDR2: MRHNA, SNTAGT. The CDR3 has 14 amino acids. With 4 bases clipped from V and 5 bases from J, the junction kept 6 bases outside the gene matches. In DNA, the CDR3 is TGTGCCAGCAGTGTGAGCGGGGAACAAGATACGCAGTATCTT. It codes for CASSVSGEQDTQYL.

V gene TRBV5-8 combines with J gene TRBJ1-2, with D perhaps TRBD1 (5 bases). The germline V gene encodes CDR1 SGHTS and CDR2 YDEGEE. There are 14 residues in the CDR3. V was cut by 1 base and J by 8 bases, with 15 bases left in between. The CDR3 sequence is CASSLSVTGRGYTF. In DNA, the CDR3 is TGTGCCAGCAGCTTGTCCGTCACAGGACGCGGCTACACCTTC.

This clonotype occurred a few times. V and J are TRBV10-3 and TRBJ2-5; 10 nucleotides match TRBD1. J lost 5 bases, V lost 6 bases, and 3 bases had no gene match. Germline CDR1 and CDR2: ENHRY and SYGVKD. The CDR3 runs 13 residues. CDR3: CAIRDRGSETQYF. CDR3 sequence (DNA): TGTGCCATCAGGGACAGGGGGAGTGAGACCCAGTACTTC.

CDR3 in DNA: TGTGCCAGCAGCTTTGATGGTCGACCGAGCTCCTACGAGCAGTACTTC. Translated, it gives CASSFDGRPSSYEQYF. The gene calls are TRBV7-8 and TRBJ2-7; no clear D. There are 16 residues in the CDR3. V was pared by 3 bases and J by 0 bases, with 15 bases between. The germline CDR1 and CDR2 sequences are SGHVS and FQNEAQ.

This chain uses TRBV7-9 with TRBJ1-1, with D unresolved. The germline V and J ends were trimmed by 5 bases and 2 bases, with 21 bases remaining between them. In germline, CDR1 is SEHNR, CDR2 FQNEAQ (reference sequence). This CDR3 has 17 residues. The CDR3 reads CASSARLFFAGNTEAFF. As DNA, the CDR3 is TGTGCCAGCAGCGCCCGGTTGTTCTTCGCTGGCAACACTGAAGCTTTCTTT.

Only a few counts were recorded for this clonotype. DNA of the CDR3: TGTGCCAGCAGGTCCTGGACGGTTCAAGAGACCCAGTACTTC. Translating it yields CASRSWTVQETQYF. The chain is built from TRBV28 and TRBJ2-5; no firm D call. The CDR3 covers 14 residues. V was shortened by 6 bases and J by 2 bases, with 13 bases between the two germline ends. CDR1 and CDR2 from the germline V gene are MDHEN and SYDVKM.

The rearrangement uses TRBV10-3 and TRBJ2-5; 12 bases are shared with TRBD2. There are 17 residues in the CDR3. CDR1 is ENHRY and CDR2 is SYGVKD in the germline V gene. V lost 6 bases, J lost 5 bases, and 13 bases stayed unmatched. DNA of the CDR3: TGTGCCATCAGCGCAGAGCCTAGCGGGAGGGCCGGGGAGACCCAGTACTTC. Its protein is CAISAEPSGRAGETQYF.

The chain employs TRBV5-1 and TRBJ2-3; D is perhaps TRBD1 or TRBD2 (5 bases each). The CDR3 loop spans 15 amino acids. In germline, CDR1 is SGHRS, CDR2 YFSETQ. The V end was cut by 3 bases, the J end by 2 bases, with 13 bases between. The CDR3 loop reads CASSSSGTATDTQYF. CDR3 nucleotide sequence: TGCGCCAGCAGCTCCTCCGGGACGGCCACAGATACGCAGTATTTT.